This T cell receptor beta chain is from a study of PD-1 blockade in classical Hodgkin lymphoma. Trimming removed 4 bases from V and 6 bases from J; junction bases left unmatched: 17. Germline assignment: CDR1 SGHRS and CDR2 YFSETQ. CDR3 length equals 17 residues. Each patient relapsed following autologous stem cell transplantation, and prior brentuximab vedotin exposure differed. Purification of CD4+ T cells from thawed PBMCs was performed via magnetic negative selection. Only in-frame clones appear in the TCRdb table, and some are missing; sequencing was by immunoSEQ multiplex PCR. The sample lists around 34,000 clones, roughly 90% occurring once.

The specimen was CD4+ T cells from blood, collected at baseline. The clonotype was recovered from a human donor with classical Hodgkin lymphoma. V usage is TRBV5-1 and J usage is TRBJ1-1, with 8 bases aligning to TRBD1. CDR3 DNA: TGCGCCAGCAGCCCTAGGGACAGGAGGGCAGGGGGTCCTGAAGCTTTCTTT. Encoded protein: CASSPRDRRAGGPEAFF.